This T cell receptor beta chain stems from a study of T cells in Graves' hyperthyroidism and ophthalmopathy. It was RNA transcripts that yielded the amplified TCR beta CDR3 regions. HTBI primers were employed in a first-round RT-PCR of the TCR CDR3. TCRdb ran MiXCR on the multiplex PCR reads and lists one entry per CDR3 protein. The data show about 710,000 distinct CDR3 sequences, 16% seen once. This clonotype was seen at least ten times. Its antigen remains unidentified. Graves' hyperthyroidism showing no ophthalmopathy progression within 18 months was considered stable. Study-wide results and limits: Appearing also in blood were most of the thyroid clonotypes expanded above 0.001.

The source of this sequence is a man in his late teens or twenties with Graves' hyperthyroidism. Material: blood.

This chain's CDR3 is CASSSETVILSYEQYF. The CDR3 nucleotides read TGTGCCAGCTCAAGCGAAACAGTCATCTTGTCCTACGAGCAGTACTTC. V is TRBV28 and J is TRBJ2-7; no firm D call. Germline CDR1 is MDHEN and CDR2 is SYDVKM. With 8 bases removed from V and 1 base from J, the gap between germline ends came to 21 bases. This CDR3 comprises 16 residues.